This is a list of T cell receptor beta chains from one sample in a study of beta chain features in type 1 diabetes. Profiling relied on immunoSEQ multiplex PCR, and the TCRdb table lists in-frame clones only, not all of them. This table holds approximately 730,000 clones, about an eighth found once. The sequenced sample consisted of naive CD4+ T cells from blood. These receptors were collected from a man younger than 35 with type 1 diabetes. The CDR3 runs from the conserved cysteine through the conserved F or W. D genes are given only for firm matches. Part of the rows lack a size; the others show once, few, many or a class for expanded clones.

CDR3 protein | CDR3 DNA | clone size | J gene | V gene | D gene
CSVEGIGGLSYNEQFF | TGCAGCGTTGAGGGGATCGGGGGGCTCTCCTACAATGAGCAGTTCTTC | . | TRBJ2-1 | TRBV29-1 | .
CASSYGQGGYTF | TGTGCCAGCAGTTATGGACAGGGTGGCTACACCTTC | few | TRBJ1-2 | TRBV6-5 | TRBD1
CAWEQERNQPQHF | TGTGCCTGGGAACAGGAACGCAATCAGCCCCAGCATTTT | few | TRBJ1-5 | TRBV30 | .
CASSRLNQPQHF | TGTGCCAGCAGTAGACTCAATCAGCCCCAGCATTTT | few | TRBJ1-5 | TRBV27 | .
CAWNRAHEQYF | TGTGCCTGGAACAGGGCTCACGAGCAGTACTTC | . | TRBJ2-7 | TRBV30 | .
CASRDAAWGTQYF | TGTGCCAGCAGAGACGCAGCCTGGGGGACCCAGTACTTC | . | TRBJ2-5 | TRBV7-6 | .
CASSPGRGVQPQHF | TGTGCCAGCAGCCCAGGCAGGGGGGTTCAGCCCCAGCATTTT | . | TRBJ1-5 | TRBV7-2 | TRBD1
CASSSGQRVRLPEAFF | TGCGCCAGCAGCTCCGGACAGAGGGTTCGTCTCCCTGAAGCTTTCTTT | . | TRBJ1-1 | TRBV5-1 | .
CASSFPGKGTDTQYF | TGTGCCAGCAGCTTTCCAGGTAAAGGCACAGATACGCAGTATTTT | . | TRBJ2-3 | TRBV13 | .
CASSAGLPRQFF | TGCGCCAGCAGCGCCGGACTTCCTAGGCAGTTCTTC | . | TRBJ2-1 | TRBV5-1 | .
CASSPSNWVNTEAFF | TGTGCCAGCTCACCATCCAATTGGGTGAACACTGAAGCTTTCTTT | . | TRBJ1-1 | TRBV18 | .
CASSSPGRRSQETQYF | TGTGCCAGCAGTTCCCCGGGGCGCAGGAGCCAAGAGACCCAGTACTTC | few | TRBJ2-5 | TRBV28 | .
CAWSVSTGGGNTIYF | TGTGCCTGGAGTGTATCCACCGGGGGTGGAAACACCATATATTTT | few | TRBJ1-3 | TRBV30 | .
CASSGGEVQPQHF | TGTGCCAGCAGTGGAGGGGAAGTACAGCCCCAGCATTTT | . | TRBJ1-5 | TRBV2 | .
CASSSGQRDTDTQYF | TGTGCCAGCAGCTCAGGACAGCGGGACACAGATACGCAGTATTTT | once | TRBJ2-3 | TRBV4-2 | .
CAINDRTDTQYF | TGTGCCATCAACGACAGAACAGATACGCAGTATTTT | . | TRBJ2-3 | TRBV10-3 | .
CASTSRGTRGEEQFF | TGTGCCAGCACTTCTAGAGGGACTAGAGGAGAGGAGCAGTTCTTC | . | TRBJ2-1 | TRBV11-2 | TRBD2
CASSRDSFSGNTIYF | TGTGCCAGCAGTCGGGACAGCTTCTCTGGAAACACCATATATTTT | . | TRBJ1-3 | TRBV6-1 | TRBD1
CASSQVGHGEAFF | TGTGCCAGCAGCCAAGTTGGACACGGTGAAGCTTTCTTT | . | TRBJ1-1 | TRBV14 | .
CAWSAGTKPNEKLFF | TGTGCCTGGAGTGCCGGGACAAAACCTAATGAAAAACTGTTTTTT | few | TRBJ1-4 | TRBV30 | .
CAWRGSGQPQHF | TGTGCCTGGAGGGGGTCAGGTCAGCCCCAGCATTTT | . | TRBJ1-5 | TRBV30 | .
CASSPPGYGYTF | TGTGCCAGCAGTCCCCCGGGGTATGGCTACACCTTC | . | TRBJ1-2 | TRBV9 | .
CACKTGARLETQYF | TGTGCCTGTAAGACTGGGGCTAGACTAGAGACCCAGTACTTC | . | TRBJ2-5 | TRBV30 | .
CAMGRGRTEAFF | TGTGCCATGGGGAGGGGGCGAACTGAAGCTTTCTTT | . | TRBJ1-1 | TRBV10-3 | TRBD1
CASSEGTAVRKLFF | TGTGCCAGCAGTGAAGGGACGGCCGTTAGAAAACTGTTTTTT | few | TRBJ1-4 | TRBV2 | .
CASSRTGHSYEQYF | TGTGCCAGCAGTCGGACGGGACACTCCTACGAGCAGTACTTC | few | TRBJ2-7 | TRBV28 | .
CASSAPGGVSYTF | TGTGCCAGCAGCGCCCCGGGGGGTGTTAGCTACACCTTC | few | TRBJ1-2 | TRBV7-6 | .
CASGRGYGTDTQYF | TGTGCCAGCGGGAGGGGTTACGGCACAGATACGCAGTATTTT | few | TRBJ2-3 | TRBV27 | TRBD2
CASSDSRATGELFF | TGTGCCAGCAGTGACTCGAGGGCGACCGGGGAGCTGTTTTTT | few | TRBJ2-2 | TRBV6-4 | .